A single sample gave rise to the 2 T cell receptor beta chains below, sequenced in a study of CD8 T cells in ankylosing spondylitis. Overall study results and limits: Ankylosing spondylitis blood seemed to carry a telltale TCR beta motif made of under 10 highly homologous variants.

For these receptors, no antigen is known. Each CDR3 protein gets one entry after TCRdb re-called the 5' RACE reads with MiXCR. The table lists hundreds of thousands of distinct CDR3 sequences, 10% to 15% of them singletons. Specimen: blood, either unsorted or a sorted T cell fraction (not recorded which). These receptors came from a male donor with ankylosing spondylitis.

Many counts were recorded for this clonotype. The chain is built from TRBV5-6 and TRBJ2-3; 9 bases match TRBD2. CDR3 length equals 13 residues. Germline values: CDR1 SGHDT, CDR2 YYEEEE. The V segment lost 3 bases and the J segment 10 bases; nucleotides outside the gene matches: 6. The CDR3 here is CASSSGLARPQYF. The CDR3 bases are TGTGCCAGCAGCTCGGGACTAGCAAGACCGCAGTATTTT.

Concerning this clonotype itself: At one of its ends the junction is not consistent with the germline gene, which may arise from a read error. This rearrangement joins TRBV6-5 to TRBJ2-2, with D possibly called TRBD1 or TRBD2 (5 bases each). Germline V gene lookup returns CDR1 MNHEY and CDR2 SVGAGI. CDR3 length: 18 amino acids. CDR3 region: CASRNSGTGRANAGELFF. In nucleotides, the CDR3 is TGTGCCAGCCGGAACTCGGGAACAGGACGGGCGAACGCCGGGGAGCTGTTTTTT.